This T cell receptor (beta chain) comes out of a study of cytomegalovirus exposure and HLA in healthy donors. The PCR made use of 60 Vbeta and 13 Jbeta primers. Sequenced by immunoSEQ multiplex PCR; TCRdb stores in-frame clones only, minus some. The sample gives about 160,000 clones, roughly four fifths of which show up once; roughly 10% is in the top ten. As to this clone: Its antigen is unknown.

General study points: Reportedly, TCR beta sequences accurately predicted HLA-A and HLA-B alleles in most subjects. CMV antigen specificity was confirmed in vitro for a few CMV-associated chains. Being indistinguishable, some V segments were excluded, TRBV6-2 and TRBV6-3 among them. High specificity and sensitivity for cytomegalovirus status were reported for the classifier.

CDR1 and CDR2 from the germline V gene are MNHEY and SVGAGI. The CDR3 covers 15 residues. Trimming at V came to 2 bases and at J to 1 base, leaving 5 bases not matched to a gene. The V and J genes are TRBV6-5 and TRBJ2-7; 7 positions agree with TRBD2. Sequenced: PBMCs. The origin of this receptor is a man over 45 in good health and CMV-seropositive. CDR3 in amino acids: CASSYEPGLSYEQYF. The CDR3 DNA follows: TGTGCCAGCAGTTACGAGCCGGGACTATCCTACGAGCAGTACTTC.